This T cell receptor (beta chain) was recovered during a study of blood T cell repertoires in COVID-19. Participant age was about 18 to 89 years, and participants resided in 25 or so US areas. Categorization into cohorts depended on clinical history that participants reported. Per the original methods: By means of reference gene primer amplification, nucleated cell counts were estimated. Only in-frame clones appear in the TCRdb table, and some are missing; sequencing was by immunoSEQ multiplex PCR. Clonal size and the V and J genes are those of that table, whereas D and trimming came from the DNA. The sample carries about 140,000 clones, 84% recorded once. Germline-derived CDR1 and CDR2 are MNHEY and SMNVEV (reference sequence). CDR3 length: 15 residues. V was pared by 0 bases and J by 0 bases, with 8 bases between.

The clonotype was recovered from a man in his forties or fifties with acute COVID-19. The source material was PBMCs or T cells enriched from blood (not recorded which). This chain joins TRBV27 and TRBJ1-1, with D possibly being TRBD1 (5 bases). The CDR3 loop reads CASSLSQGMNTEAFF. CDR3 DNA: TGTGCCAGCAGTTTATCGCAGGGCATGAACACTGAAGCTTTCTTT.